This TCR beta chain was recorded in a study of blood T cell repertoires in COVID-19. Looking at the study overall: COVID-19 samples collected from the United States, Italy and Spain covered acute and convalescent phases. The analysed material was cDNA or gDNA that came from T cells, B-cell-depleted T cells, or PBMCs.

Original processing notes: Using reference gene primer amplification, nucleated cell counts were estimated. The data were produced by immunoSEQ multiplex PCR, yet TCRdb's version contains in-frame clones alone and is incomplete. V, J and clone size are those of that table, while D and trimming were read from the DNA. The sample holds over 50,000 clones, around 90% seen once. Germline V lookup: CDR1 MNHEY, CDR2 SMNVEV (reference sequence). V was clipped by 6 bases and J by 7 bases, with 13 bases between them. This CDR3 contains 14 residues. V is TRBV27 and J is TRBJ1-6, with D possibly matching TRBD1 (6 bases). Input material: peripheral blood. The clonotype comes from a man in his fifties with active COVID-19. CDR3 sequence: CASSPGQRNSPLHF. The CDR3 nucleotides are TGTGCCAGCAGCCCCGGACAGCGAAATTCACCCCTCCACTTT.